This TCR beta chain was obtained from a study of T cells in Graves' hyperthyroidism and ophthalmopathy. Whole-study findings and limits: Model output signaled ophthalmopathy a median around 5.9 months ahead of onset. Blood also held most thyroid clonotypes expanded beyond 0.001.

Researchers took RNA transcripts and amplified the TCR beta CDR3 regions from them. TCR CDR3 regions were first amplified by RT-PCR with HTBI primers. TCRdb reprocessed the multiplex PCR reads via MiXCR and lists one record per CDR3 protein. The repertoire holds about 560,000 distinct CDR3 sequences, with 12% to 15% as singletons. For this clonotype: Its antigen is unidentified.

The CDR3 totals 13 residues. Trimming removed 2 bases at V and 4 bases at J, with 8 bases between. Germline values: CDR1 MNHEY, CDR2 SVGAGI. V is TRBV6-5 and J is TRBJ1-2; D perhaps matches TRBD1 (5 bases). The clonotype comes from a woman between 40 and 55 years old with Graves' hyperthyroidism. The sample taken for sequencing was blood. The CDR3 nucleotides are TGTGCCAGCAGTTACGGAGGGACCTATGGCTACACCTTC. It is translated as CASSYGGTYGYTF.